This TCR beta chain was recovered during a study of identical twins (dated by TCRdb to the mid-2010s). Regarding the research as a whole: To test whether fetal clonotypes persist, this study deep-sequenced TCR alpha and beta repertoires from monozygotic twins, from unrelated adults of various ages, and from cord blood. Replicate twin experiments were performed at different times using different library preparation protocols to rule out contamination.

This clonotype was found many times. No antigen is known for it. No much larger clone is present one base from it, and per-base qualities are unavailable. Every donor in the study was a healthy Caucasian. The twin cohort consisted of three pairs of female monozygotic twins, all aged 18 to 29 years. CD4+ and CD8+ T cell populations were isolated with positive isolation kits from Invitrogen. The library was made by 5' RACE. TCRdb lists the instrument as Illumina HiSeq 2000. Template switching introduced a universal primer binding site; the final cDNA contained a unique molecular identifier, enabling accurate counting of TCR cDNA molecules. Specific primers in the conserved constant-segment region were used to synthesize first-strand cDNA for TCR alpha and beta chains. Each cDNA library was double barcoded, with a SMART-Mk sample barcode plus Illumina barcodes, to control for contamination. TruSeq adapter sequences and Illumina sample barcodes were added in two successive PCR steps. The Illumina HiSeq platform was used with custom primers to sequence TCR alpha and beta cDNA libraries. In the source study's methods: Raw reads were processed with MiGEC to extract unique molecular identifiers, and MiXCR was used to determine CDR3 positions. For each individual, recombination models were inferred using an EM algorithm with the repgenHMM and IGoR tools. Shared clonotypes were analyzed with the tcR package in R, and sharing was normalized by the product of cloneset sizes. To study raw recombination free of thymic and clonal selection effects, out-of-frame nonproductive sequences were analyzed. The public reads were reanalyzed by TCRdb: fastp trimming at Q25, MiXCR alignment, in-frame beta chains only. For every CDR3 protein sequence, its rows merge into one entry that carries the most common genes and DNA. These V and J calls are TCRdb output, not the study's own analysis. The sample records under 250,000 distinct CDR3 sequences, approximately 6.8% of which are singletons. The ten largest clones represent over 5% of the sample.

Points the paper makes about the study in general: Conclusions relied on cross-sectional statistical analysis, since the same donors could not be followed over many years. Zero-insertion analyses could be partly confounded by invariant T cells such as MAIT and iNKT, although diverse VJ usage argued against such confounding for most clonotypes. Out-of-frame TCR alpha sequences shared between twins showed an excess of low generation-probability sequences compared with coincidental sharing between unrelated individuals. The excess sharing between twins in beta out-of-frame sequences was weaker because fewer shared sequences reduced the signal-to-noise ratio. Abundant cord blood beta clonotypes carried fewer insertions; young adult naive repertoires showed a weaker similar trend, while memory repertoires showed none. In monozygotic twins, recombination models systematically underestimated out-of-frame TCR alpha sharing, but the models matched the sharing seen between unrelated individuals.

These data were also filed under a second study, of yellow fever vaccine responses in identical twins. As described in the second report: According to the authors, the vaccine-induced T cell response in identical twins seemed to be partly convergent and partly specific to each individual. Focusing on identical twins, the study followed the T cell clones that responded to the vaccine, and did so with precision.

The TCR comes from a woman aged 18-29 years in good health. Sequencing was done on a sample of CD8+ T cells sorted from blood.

The base sequence is TGTGCCAGCAGCCAATCCTACCATAGCGGGGGGTTCGGGGAGACCCAGTACTTC. This encodes CASSQSYHSGGFGETQYF. The sequence links TRBV4-2 to TRBJ2-5, with 10 junctional bases fitting TRBD2. V lost 2 bases and J lost 5 bases, and the count of bases not matched to a germline gene is 14. The cysteine opens and the phenylalanine closes a CDR3 of 18 amino acids. Of all the DNA, just the CDR3 is kept, 54 bases in frame from base 1. The germline V gene sets CDR1 to LGHNA and CDR2 to YNFKEQ.